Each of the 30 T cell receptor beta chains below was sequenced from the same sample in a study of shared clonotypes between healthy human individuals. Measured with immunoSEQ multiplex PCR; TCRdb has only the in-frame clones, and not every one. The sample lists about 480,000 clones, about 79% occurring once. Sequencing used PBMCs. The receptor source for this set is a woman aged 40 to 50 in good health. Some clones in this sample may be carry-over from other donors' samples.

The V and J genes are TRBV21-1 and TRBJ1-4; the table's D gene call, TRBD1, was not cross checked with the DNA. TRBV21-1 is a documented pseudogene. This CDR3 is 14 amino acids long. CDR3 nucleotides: TGTGCCAGCAGCTACCGGGACAGGAATGAAAAACTGTTTTTT. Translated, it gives CASSYRDRNEKLFF.

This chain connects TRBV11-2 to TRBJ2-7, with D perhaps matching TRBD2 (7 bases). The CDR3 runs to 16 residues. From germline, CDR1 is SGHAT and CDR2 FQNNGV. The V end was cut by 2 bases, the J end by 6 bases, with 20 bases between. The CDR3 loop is CASSLLVGGRGREQYF. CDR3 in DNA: TGTGCCAGCAGCTTACTGGTCGGGGGGCGAGGTCGCGAGCAGTACTTC.

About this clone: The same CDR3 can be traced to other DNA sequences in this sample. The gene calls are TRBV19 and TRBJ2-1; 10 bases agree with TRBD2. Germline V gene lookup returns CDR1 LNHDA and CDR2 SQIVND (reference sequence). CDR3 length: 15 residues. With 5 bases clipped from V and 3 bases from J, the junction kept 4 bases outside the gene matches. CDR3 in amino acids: CASSQLAGNYNEQFF. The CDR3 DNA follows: TGTGCCAGTAGTCAACTAGCGGGAAACTACAATGAGCAGTTCTTC. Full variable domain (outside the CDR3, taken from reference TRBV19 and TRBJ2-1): DGGITQSPKYLFRKEGQNVTLSCEQNLNHDAMYWYRQDPGQGLRLIYYSQIVNDFQKGDIAEGYSVSREKKESFPLTVTSAQKNPTAFYLCASSQLAGNYNEQFFGPGTRLTVL.

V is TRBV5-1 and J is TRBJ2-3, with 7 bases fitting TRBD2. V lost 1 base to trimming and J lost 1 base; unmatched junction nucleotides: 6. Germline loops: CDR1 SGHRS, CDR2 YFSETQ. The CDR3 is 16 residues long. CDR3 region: CASSLSGVVGTDTQYF. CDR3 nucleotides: TGCGCCAGCAGCTTGAGCGGGGTGGTAGGCACAGATACGCAGTATTTT.

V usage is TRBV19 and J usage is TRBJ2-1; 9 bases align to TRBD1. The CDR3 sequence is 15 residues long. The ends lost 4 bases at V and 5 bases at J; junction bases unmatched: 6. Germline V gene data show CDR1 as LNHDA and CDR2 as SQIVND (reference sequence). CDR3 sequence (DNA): TGTGCCAGTAGTAACCGGGACAGGGTTGACAATGAGCAGTTCTTC. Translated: CASSNRDRVDNEQFF. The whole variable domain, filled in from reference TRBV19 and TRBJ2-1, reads DGGITQSPKYLFRKEGQNVTLSCEQNLNHDAMYWYRQDPGQGLRLIYYSQIVNDFQKGDIAEGYSVSREKKESFPLTVTSAQKNPTAFYLCASSNRDRVDNEQFFGPGTRLTVL.

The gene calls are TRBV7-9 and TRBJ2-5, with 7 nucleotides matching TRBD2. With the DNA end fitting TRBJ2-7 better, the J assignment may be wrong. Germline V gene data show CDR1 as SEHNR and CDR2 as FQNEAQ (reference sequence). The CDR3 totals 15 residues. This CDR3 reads CASSSRSGTSYEQYF. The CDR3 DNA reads TGTGCCAGCAGCAGTCGAAGCGGGACCTCCTACGAGCAGTACTTC.

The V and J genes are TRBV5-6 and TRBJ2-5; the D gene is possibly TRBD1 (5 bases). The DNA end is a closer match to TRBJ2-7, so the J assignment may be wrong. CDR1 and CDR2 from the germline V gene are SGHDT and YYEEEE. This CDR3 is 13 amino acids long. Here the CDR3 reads CASSYPGIYEQYF. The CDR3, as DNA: TGTGCCAGCAGCTACCCAGGGATCTACGAGCAGTACTTC.

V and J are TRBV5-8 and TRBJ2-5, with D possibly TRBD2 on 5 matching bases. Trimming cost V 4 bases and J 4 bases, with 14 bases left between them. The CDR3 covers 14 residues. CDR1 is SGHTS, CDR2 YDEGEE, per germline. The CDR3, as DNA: TGTGCCAGCAGCCCTGGGGAGTACCTAGAGACCCAGTACTTC. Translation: CASSPGEYLETQYF.

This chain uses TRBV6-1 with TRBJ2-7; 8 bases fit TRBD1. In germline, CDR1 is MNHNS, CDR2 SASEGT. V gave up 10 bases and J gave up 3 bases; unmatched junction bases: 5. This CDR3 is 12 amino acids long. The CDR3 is CATGTGIYEQYF. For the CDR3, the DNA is TGTGCCACCGGGACAGGAATCTACGAGCAGTACTTC.

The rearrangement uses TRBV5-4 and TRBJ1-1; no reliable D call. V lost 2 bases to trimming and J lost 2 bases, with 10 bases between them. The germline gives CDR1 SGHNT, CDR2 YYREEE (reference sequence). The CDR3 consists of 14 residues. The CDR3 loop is CASSFLDLNTEAFF. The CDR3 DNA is TGTGCCAGCAGCTTCTTGGACCTAAACACTGAAGCTTTCTTT.

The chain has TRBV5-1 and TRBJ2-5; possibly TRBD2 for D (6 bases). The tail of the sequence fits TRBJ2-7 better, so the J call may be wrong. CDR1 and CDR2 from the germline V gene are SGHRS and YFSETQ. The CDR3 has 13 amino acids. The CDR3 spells CASRREPVYEQYF. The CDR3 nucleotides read TGCGCCAGTCGCCGGGAGCCGGTCTACGAGCAGTACTTC.

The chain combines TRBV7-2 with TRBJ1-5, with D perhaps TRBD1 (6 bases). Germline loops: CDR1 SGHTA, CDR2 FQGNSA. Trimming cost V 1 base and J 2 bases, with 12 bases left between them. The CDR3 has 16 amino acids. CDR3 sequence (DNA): TGTGCCAGCAGCTTAGGGTGGGCAGGGGGCAATCAGCCCCAGCATTTT. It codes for CASSLGWAGGNQPQHF. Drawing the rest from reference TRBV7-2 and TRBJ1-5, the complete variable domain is GAGVSQSPSNKVTEKGKDVELRCDPISGHTALYWYRQSLGQGLEFLIYFQGNSAPDKSGLPSDRFSAERTGGSVSTLTIQRTQQEDSAVYLCASSLGWAGGNQPQHFGDGTRLSIL.

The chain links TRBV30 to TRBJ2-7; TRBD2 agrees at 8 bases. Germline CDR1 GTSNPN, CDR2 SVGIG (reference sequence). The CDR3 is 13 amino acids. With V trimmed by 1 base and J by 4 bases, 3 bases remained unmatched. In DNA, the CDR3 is TGTGCCTGGAGTGAAGGGACTAGATACGAGCAGTACTTC. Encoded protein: CAWSEGTRYEQYF. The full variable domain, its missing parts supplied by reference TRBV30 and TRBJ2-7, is SQTIHQWPATLVQPVGSPLSLECTVEGTSNPNLYWYRQAAGRGLQLLFYSVGIGQISSEVPQNLSASRPQDRQFILSSKKLLLSDSGFYLCAWSEGTRYEQYFGPGTRLTVT.

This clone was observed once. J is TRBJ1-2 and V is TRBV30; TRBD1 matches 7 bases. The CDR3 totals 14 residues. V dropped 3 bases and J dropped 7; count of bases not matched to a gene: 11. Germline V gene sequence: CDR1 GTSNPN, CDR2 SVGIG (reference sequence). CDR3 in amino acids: CAWRVVGGLGGYTF. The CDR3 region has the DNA TGTGCCTGGAGAGTCGTAGGGGGCTTAGGTGGCTACACCTTC.

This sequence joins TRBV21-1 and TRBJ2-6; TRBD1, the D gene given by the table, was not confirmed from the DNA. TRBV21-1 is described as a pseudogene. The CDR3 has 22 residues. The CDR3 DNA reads TGTGCCAGCAGCACCTCGACAGTGGGTAAGGGGTTAGGGGCTCTTCGGGCCAACGTCCTGACTTTC. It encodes CASSTSTVGKGLGALRANVLTF.

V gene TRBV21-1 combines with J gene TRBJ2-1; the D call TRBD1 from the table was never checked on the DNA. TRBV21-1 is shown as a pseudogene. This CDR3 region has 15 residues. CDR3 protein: CASTHPGQGGNEQFF. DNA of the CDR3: TGTGCCAGCACCCATCCGGGACAGGGCGGAAATGAGCAGTTCTTC.

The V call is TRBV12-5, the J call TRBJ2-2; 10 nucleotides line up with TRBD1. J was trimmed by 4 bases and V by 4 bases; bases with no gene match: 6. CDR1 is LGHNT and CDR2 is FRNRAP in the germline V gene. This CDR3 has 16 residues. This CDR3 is CASGSGQGVGTGELFF. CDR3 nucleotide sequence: TGTGCTAGTGGTTCCGGACAGGGGGTGGGCACCGGGGAGCTGTTTTTT.

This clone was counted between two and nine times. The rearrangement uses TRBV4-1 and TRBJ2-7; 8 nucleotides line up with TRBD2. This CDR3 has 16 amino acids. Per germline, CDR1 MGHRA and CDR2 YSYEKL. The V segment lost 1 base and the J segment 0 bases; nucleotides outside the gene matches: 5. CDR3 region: CASSQVPSGRSYEQYF. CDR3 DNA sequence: TGCGCCAGCAGCCAAGTTCCTAGCGGGCGCTCCTACGAGCAGTACTTC.

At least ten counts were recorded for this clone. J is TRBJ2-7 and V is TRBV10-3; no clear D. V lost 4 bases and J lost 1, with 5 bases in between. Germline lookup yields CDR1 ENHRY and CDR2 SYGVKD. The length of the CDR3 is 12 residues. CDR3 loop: CAISAGSYEQYF. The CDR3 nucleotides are TGTGCCATCAGTGCCGGATCCTACGAGCAGTACTTC.

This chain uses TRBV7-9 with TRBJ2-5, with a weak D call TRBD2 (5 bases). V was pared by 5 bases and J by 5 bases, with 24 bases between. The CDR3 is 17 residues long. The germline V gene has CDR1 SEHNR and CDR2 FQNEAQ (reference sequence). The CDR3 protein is CASSPGFSGLSVETQYF. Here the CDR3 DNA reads TGTGCCAGCAGCCCGGGATTCTCCGGCCTGTCAGTGGAGACCCAGTACTTC.

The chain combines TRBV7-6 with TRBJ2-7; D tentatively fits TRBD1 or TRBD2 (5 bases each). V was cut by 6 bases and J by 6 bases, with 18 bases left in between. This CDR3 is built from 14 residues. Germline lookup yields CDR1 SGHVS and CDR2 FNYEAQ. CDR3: CASSDASGTLEQYF. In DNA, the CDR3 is TGTGCCAGCAGTGATGCCTCCGGGACCCTCGAGCAGTACTTC.

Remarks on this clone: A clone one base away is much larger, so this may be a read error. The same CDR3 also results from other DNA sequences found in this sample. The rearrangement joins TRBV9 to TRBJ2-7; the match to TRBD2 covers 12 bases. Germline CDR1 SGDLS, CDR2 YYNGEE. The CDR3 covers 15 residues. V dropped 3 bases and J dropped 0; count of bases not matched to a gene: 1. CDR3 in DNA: TGTGCCAGCAGCGAGACTAGCGGGAGCTCCTACGAGCAGTACTTC. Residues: CASSETSGSSYEQYF.

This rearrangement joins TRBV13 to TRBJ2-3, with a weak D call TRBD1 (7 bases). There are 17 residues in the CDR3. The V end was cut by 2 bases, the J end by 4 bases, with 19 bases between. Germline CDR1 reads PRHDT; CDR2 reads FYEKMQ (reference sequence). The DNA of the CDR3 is TGTGCCAGCAGCTTATTAGCCTTGGGCAGGGGGGCAGATACGCAGTATTTT. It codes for CASSLLALGRGADTQYF. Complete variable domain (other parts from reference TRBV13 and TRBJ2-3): AAGVIQSPRHLIKEKRETATLKCYPIPRHDTVYWYQQGPGQDPQFLISFYEKMQSDKGSIPDRFSAQQFSDYHSELNMSSLELGDSALYFCASSLLALGRGADTQYFGPGTRLTVL.

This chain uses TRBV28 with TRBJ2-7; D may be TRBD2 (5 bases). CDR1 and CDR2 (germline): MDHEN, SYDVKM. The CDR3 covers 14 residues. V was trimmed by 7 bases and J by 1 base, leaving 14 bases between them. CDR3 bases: TGTGCCAGCAAGTTTAACGGGATTTCCTACGAGCAGTACTTC. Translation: CASKFNGISYEQYF.

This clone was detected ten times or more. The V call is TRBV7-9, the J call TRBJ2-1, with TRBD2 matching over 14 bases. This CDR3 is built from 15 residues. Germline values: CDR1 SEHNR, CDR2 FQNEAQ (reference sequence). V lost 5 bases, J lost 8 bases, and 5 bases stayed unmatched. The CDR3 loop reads CASSRGTSGSDEQFF. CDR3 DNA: TGTGCCAGCAGCCGCGGGACTAGCGGGAGCGATGAGCAGTTCTTC.

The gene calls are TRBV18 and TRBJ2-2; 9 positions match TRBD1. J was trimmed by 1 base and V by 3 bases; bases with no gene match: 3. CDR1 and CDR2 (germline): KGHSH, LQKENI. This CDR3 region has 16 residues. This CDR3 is CASSPQGQGNTGELFF. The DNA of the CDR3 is TGTGCCAGCTCACCTCAGGGACAGGGGAACACCGGGGAGCTGTTTTTT.

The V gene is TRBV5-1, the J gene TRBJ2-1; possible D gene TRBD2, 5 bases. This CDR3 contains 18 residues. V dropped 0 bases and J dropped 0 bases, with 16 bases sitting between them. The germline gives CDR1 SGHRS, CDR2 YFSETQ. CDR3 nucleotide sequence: TGCGCCAGCAGCTTGGCCCGAGGGTCTAGCAGCTCCTACAATGAGCAGTTCTTC. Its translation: CASSLARGSSSSYNEQFF.

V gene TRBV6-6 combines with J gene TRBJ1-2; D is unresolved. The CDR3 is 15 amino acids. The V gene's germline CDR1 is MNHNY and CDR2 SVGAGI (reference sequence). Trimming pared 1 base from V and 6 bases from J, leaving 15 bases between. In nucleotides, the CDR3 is TGTGCCAGCAGTTACTTAGGCGGGAGCGCTAATGGCTACACCTTC. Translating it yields CASSYLGGSANGYTF.

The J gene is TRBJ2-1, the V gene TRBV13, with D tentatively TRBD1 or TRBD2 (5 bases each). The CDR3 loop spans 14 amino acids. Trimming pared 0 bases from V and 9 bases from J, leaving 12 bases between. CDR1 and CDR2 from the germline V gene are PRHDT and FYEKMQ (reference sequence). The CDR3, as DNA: TGTGCCAGCAGCTTAGGGGGCACGAGGGGTGAGCAGTTCTTC. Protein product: CASSLGGTRGEQFF.

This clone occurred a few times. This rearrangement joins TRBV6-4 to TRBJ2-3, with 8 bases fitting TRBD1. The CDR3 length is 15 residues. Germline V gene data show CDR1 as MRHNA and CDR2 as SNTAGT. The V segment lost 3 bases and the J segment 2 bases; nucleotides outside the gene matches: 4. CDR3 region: CASSEDRGATDTQYF. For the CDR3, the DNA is TGTGCCAGCAGTGAAGACAGGGGTGCCACAGATACGCAGTATTTT.